This is a list of T cell receptor beta chains from one sample in a study of CD8 T cell repertoires and HIV-1 epitope variants. Their recognized antigens are unknown. Method: immunoSEQ multiplex PCR; TCRdb's copy keeps in-frame clones and lacks some. The data show 5,500 to 7,000 clones, roughly 70% seen once. Sequencing was carried out using cultured CD8+ T cells derived from PBMCs. Source of these receptors: a male donor with HIV. Both conserved end residues are part of each CDR3. The D gene is left open where the match is weak. Expanded clones are given a class, and other clones once, few, many or no size at all.

V	size	D	J	CDR3	DNA
TRBV11-3	-	TRBD2	TRBJ2-7	CASSHGGEGYEQYF	TGTGCCAGCAGCCACGGAGGGGAGGGCTACGAGCAGTACTTC
TRBV29-1	-	-	TRBJ2-7	CSVERSWNEQYF	TGCAGCGTTGAGAGGAGTTGGAACGAGCAGTACTTC
TRBV5-1	-	TRBD1	TRBJ1-4	CASSLDRGHTNEKLFF	TGCGCCAGCAGTCTAGACAGGGGGCATACTAATGAAAAACTGTTTTTT
TRBV13	-	-	TRBJ1-3	CASSRVGGAGNTIYF	TGTGCCAGCAGCAGAGTTGGGGGAGCAGGAAACACCATATATTTT
TRBV19	-	-	TRBJ2-1	CASSINREGEQFF	TGTGCCAGTAGTATAAACAGGGAGGGTGAGCAGTTCTTC
TRBV7-6	-	-	TRBJ1-5	CASSQGAGLTLQPQHF	TGTGCCAGCAGCCAAGGGGCAGGGTTGACTCTTCAGCCCCAGCATTTT
TRBV7-8	few	TRBD2	TRBJ2-1	CASSSSFWTSVNNEQFF	TGTGCCAGCAGCTCTAGCTTCTGGACTAGCGTAAACAATGAGCAGTTCTTC
TRBV28	-	-	TRBJ1-6	CASSSPGPSTNNSPLHF	TGTGCCAGCAGTTCGCCGGGACCTTCTACGAATAATTCACCCCTCCACTTT
TRBV28	-	-	TRBJ1-4	CASSLLWGQNEKLFF	TGTGCCAGCAGTTTATTGTGGGGGCAGAATGAAAAACTGTTTTTT
TRBV7-9	few	-	TRBJ1-2	CASSIGQYGYTF	TGTGCCAGCAGCATCGGACAGTATGGCTACACCTTC
TRBV27	-	-	TRBJ2-1	CASSFSSTESYNEQFF	TGTGCCAGCAGTTTTTCATCGACAGAATCCTACAATGAGCAGTTCTTC
TRBV7-9	-	-	TRBJ1-3	CASSLEVGVPSGNTIYF	TGTGCCAGCAGCCTAGAGGTAGGCGTCCCCTCTGGAAACACCATATATTTT
TRBV4-1	few	-	TRBJ1-5	CASSQADLRNQPQHF	TGCGCCAGCAGCCAAGCGGACCTTAGAAATCAGCCCCAGCATTTT
TRBV4-3	-	TRBD2	TRBJ2-1	CASSQAQPGGATYNEQFF	TGCGCCAGCAGCCAAGCCCAGCCCGGGGGGGCTACCTACAATGAGCAGTTCTTC
TRBV5-1	-	TRBD2	TRBJ2-1	CASSFQTSVNEQFF	TGCGCCAGCAGCTTCCAGACTAGCGTGAATGAGCAGTTCTTC
TRBV18	-	-	TRBJ2-5	CASRALGAGEETQYF	TGTGCCAGCCGGGCCCTCGGGGCAGGCGAAGAGACCCAGTACTTC
TRBV7-8	-	-	TRBJ2-7	CASSSQMGAFYEQYF	TGTGCCAGCAGCTCTCAGATGGGGGCATTCTACGAGCAGTACTTC
TRBV28	few	-	TRBJ1-4	CASSRDYRGEKLFF	TGTGCCAGCAGCCGGGACTACCGAGGTGAAAAACTGTTTTTT
TRBV5-1	-	-	TRBJ2-7	CASSGYSYEQYF	TGCGCCAGCAGCGGTTACTCCTACGAGCAGTACTTC
TRBV9	-	TRBD1	TRBJ1-6	CASSQGGFDSPLHF	TGTGCCAGCAGCCAGGGGGGATTTGATTCACCCCTCCACTTT
TRBV7-9	-	-	TRBJ1-1	CASSFGSSPEAFF	TGTGCCAGCAGCTTCGGCAGTTCTCCTGAAGCTTTCTTT
TRBV28	few	TRBD1	TRBJ1-4	CASLFRDRGREKLFF	TGTGCCAGTCTCTTCAGAGACAGGGGGAGGGAAAAACTGTTTTTT